These 20 T cell receptor beta chains were sequenced from one sample in a study of Tregs in tolerant kidney transplant recipients. The table came from immunoSEQ multiplex PCR; TCRdb's copy has only in-frame clones and leaves some out. The sample has some 70,000 clones; less than 90% are singletons. Specimen: CD4+ T cells from blood. Receptors were obtained from a human donor in good health.

This chain links TRBV5-4 with TRBJ2-3, with D maybe TRBD2 (6 bases). V was trimmed by 4 bases and J by 6 bases, leaving 15 bases between them. The CDR3 is made up of 14 amino acids. Germline V CDR1 and CDR2: SGHNT, YYREEE (reference sequence). The chain's CDR3 is CASSRGAAVDTQYF. CDR3 DNA: TGTGCCAGCAGCCGCGGGGCGGCGGTGGATACGCAGTATTTT.

The rearrangement joins TRBV5-1 to TRBJ2-5; D perhaps matches TRBD1 (5 bases). The CDR3 runs to 13 residues. Germline V gene data show CDR1 as SGHRS and CDR2 as YFSETQ. V lost 2 bases and J 4 bases, leaving 9 bases between the germline ends. The CDR3 protein is CASSFDSVETQYF. For the CDR3, the DNA is TGCGCCAGCAGCTTCGACAGCGTAGAGACCCAGTACTTC.

The chain recombines TRBV5-1 with TRBJ1-4; D gene uncertain. Germline-derived CDR1 and CDR2 are SGHRS and YFSETQ. This CDR3 is 13 amino acids long. The V end was cut by 0 bases, the J end by 7 bases, with 7 bases between. This CDR3 is CASSLGVAEKLFF. CDR3 bases: TGCGCCAGCAGCTTGGGAGTGGCTGAAAAACTGTTTTTT. Variable domain in full (rest from reference TRBV5-1 and TRBJ1-4): KAGVTQTPRYLIKTRGQQVTLSCSPISGHRSVSWYQQTPGQGLQFLFEYFSETQRNKGNFPGRFSGRQFSNSRSEMNVSTLELGDSALYLCASSLGVAEKLFFGSGTQLSVL.

The chain couples TRBV11-3 to TRBJ2-3; TRBD2 aligns across 10 bases. This CDR3 spans 16 amino acids. The V gene's germline CDR1 is SGHNT and CDR2 YENEEA. With 4 bases clipped from V and 0 bases from J, the junction kept 4 bases outside the gene matches. DNA for the CDR3: TGTGCCAGCAGCTGGAGGACTAGCGGTAGCACAGATACGCAGTATTTT. This gives the protein CASSWRTSGSTDTQYF.

This rearrangement joins TRBV7-9 to TRBJ2-3, with a possible D match to TRBD2 (6 bases). The CDR3 runs to 14 residues. V was pared by 0 bases and J by 9 bases, with 13 bases between. Germline V lookup: CDR1 SEHNR, CDR2 FQNEAQ (reference sequence). The CDR3 DNA reads TGTGCCAGCAGCTTAGCATTGGCGGGGCCAACGCAGTATTTT. This sequence encodes CASSLALAGPTQYF.

This clone was recorded a few times. This sequence joins TRBV14 and TRBJ2-5, with D possibly matching TRBD2 (5 bases). This CDR3 has 18 amino acids. The ends were cut back, 0 bases at V and 3 bases at J, with 20 bases in the middle. CDR1 is SGHDN, CDR2 FVKESK, per germline. In DNA form, the CDR3 reads TGTGCCAGCAGCCAAGATGGAACGGGAATCCCTCTGGAAGAGACCCAGTACTTC. Its protein is CASSQDGTGIPLEETQYF.

The V and J genes are TRBV6-1 and TRBJ2-7; tentative D call: TRBD2 (6 bases). Trimming shortened V by 6 bases and J by 3 bases, and 9 bases separated the two germline ends. Per the germline V gene, CDR1 is MNHNS and CDR2 is SASEGT. The CDR3 loop spans 12 amino acids. CDR3 residues: CASRGLIYEQYF. The CDR3 coding sequence is TGTGCCAGCAGGGGACTGATCTACGAGCAGTACTTC.

This clone came up a few times. The chain carries TRBV4-3 and TRBJ1-2; D perhaps matches TRBD1 (6 bases). V was pared by 3 bases and J by 5 bases, with 16 bases between. This CDR3 is built from 15 residues. Germline V CDR1 and CDR2: LGHNA, YSLEER. The CDR3 loop reads CASSQGGTQGYGYTF. The CDR3 coding sequence is TGCGCCAGCAGCCAGGGGGGTACACAGGGTTATGGCTACACCTTC.

J is TRBJ2-1 and V is TRBV4-1, with D possibly TRBD2 on 5 matching bases. Germline V gene lookup returns CDR1 MGHRA and CDR2 YSYEKL. V was shortened by 2 bases and J by 8 bases, with 10 bases between the two germline ends. The CDR3 is 13 residues long. CDR3 in DNA: TGCGCCAGCAGCCAAAATAGCGACCATGAGCAGTTCTTC. Translated: CASSQNSDHEQFF.

This rearrangement joins TRBV4-3 to TRBJ2-5; the D gene is possibly TRBD1 (7 bases). The V end was cut by 1 base, the J end by 3 bases, with 12 bases between. CDR3 size: 15 residues. Per the germline V gene, CDR1 is LGHNA and CDR2 is YSLEER. CDR3: CASSQGGRGEETQYF. The CDR3 DNA sequence: TGCGCCAGCAGCCAAGGAGGCAGGGGGGAAGAGACCCAGTACTTC.

The gene calls are TRBV2 and TRBJ2-1; TRBD2 matches at 9 bases. Per germline, CDR1 SNHLY and CDR2 FYNNEI. This CDR3 has 17 residues. Losses at the gene ends were 3 bases for V and 0 bases for J; bases not matched to a gene: 6. CDR3: CASSDGLASYSYNEQFF. CDR3 sequence (DNA): TGTGCCAGCAGTGACGGACTAGCGTCGTACTCCTACAATGAGCAGTTCTTC.

This chain connects TRBV2 to TRBJ1-2, with TRBD1 matching over 7 bases. This CDR3 region has 16 residues. Per germline, CDR1 SNHLY and CDR2 FYNNEI. Trimming cost V 3 bases and J 2 bases; bases outside gene matches: 9. The CDR3 protein is CASSESRQGVNYGYTF. CDR3 nucleotide sequence: TGTGCCAGCAGTGAGAGTCGCCAGGGGGTCAACTATGGCTACACCTTC.

A word on this clone: One junction end disagrees with the germline gene, perhaps due to a read error. The same CDR3 can be traced to other DNA sequences in this sample. The chain is built from TRBV14 and TRBJ1-1; D uncertain. The CDR3 loop spans 15 amino acids. The V gene's germline CDR1 is SGHDN and CDR2 FVKESK. The CDR3, as DNA: TGTGCCAGCAGCCAATCCTATAAGAGGAACACCGAAGCTTTCTTT. This translates into CASSQSYKRNTEAFF.

CDR3 sequence (DNA): TGTGCCAGCAGTTCAAGGGACTACTCTGGAAACACCATATATTTT. Protein product: CASSSRDYSGNTIYF. V gene TRBV6-5 combines with J gene TRBJ1-3; TRBD1 might be the D (5 bases). V gave up 4 bases and J gave up 0 bases, with 10 bases separating them. CDR3 length: 15 amino acids. The germline V gene encodes CDR1 MNHEY and CDR2 SVGAGI.

The chain recombines TRBV4-1 with TRBJ1-5; D gene uncertain. The CDR3 is 18 amino acids. Germline lookup yields CDR1 MGHRA and CDR2 YSYEKL. The ends were cut back, 1 base at V and 0 bases at J, with 16 bases in the middle. CDR3 DNA: TGCGCCAGCAGCCAAGCTGAAGGCCTCAGCTTTAGCAATCAGCCCCAGCATTTT. Translation gives CASSQAEGLSFSNQPQHF.

The V and J genes are TRBV11-3 and TRBJ1-1, with TRBD1 identical over 8 bases. Trimming removed 6 bases from V and 3 bases from J; junction bases left unmatched: 6. Germline V gene data show CDR1 as SGHNT and CDR2 as YENEEA. The CDR3 runs to 14 residues. The CDR3 region is CASRTTGGYTEAFF. Written as DNA, the CDR3 is TGTGCCAGCAGGACCACAGGGGGATACACTGAAGCTTTCTTT.

This chain links TRBV5-6 with TRBJ2-7, with TRBD2 matching 10 bases. Trimming cost V 4 bases and J 4 bases; bases outside gene matches: 8. CDR3 length: 15 amino acids. Looked up from germline, CDR1 is SGHDT and CDR2 is YYEEEE. The CDR3 here is CASSEGLAGEYEQYF. The CDR3, as DNA: TGTGCCAGCAGCGAAGGCCTAGCGGGAGAATACGAGCAGTACTTC.

The rearrangement links TRBV27 to TRBJ2-5; TRBD2 matches 8 bases. Trimming cost V 8 bases and J 5 bases; bases outside gene matches: 7. There are 13 residues in the CDR3. In germline, CDR1 is MNHEY, CDR2 SMNVEV (reference sequence). Here the CDR3 reads CASSLAGFETQYF. CDR3 sequence (DNA): TGTGCCAGCTCCTTAGCGGGGTTTGAGACCCAGTACTTC.

This chain uses TRBV12-5 with TRBJ2-5, with 8 bases fitting TRBD1. Losses at the gene ends were 1 base for V and 5 bases for J; bases not matched to a gene: 0. Germline values: CDR1 LGHNT, CDR2 FRNRAP. The CDR3 runs 13 residues. This chain's CDR3 is CASGLGTGETQYF. The CDR3 bases are TGTGCTAGTGGTTTGGGGACAGGGGAGACCCAGTACTTC.

This sequence joins TRBV19 and TRBJ2-5, with TRBD1 identical over 7 bases. CDR1 is LNHDA, CDR2 SQIVND, per germline (reference sequence). Trimming cost V 6 bases and J 5 bases; bases outside gene matches: 15. The CDR3 is 16 residues long. CDR3 amino acids: CASSGSGGNYRETQYF. In DNA, the CDR3 is TGTGCCAGTAGCGGTTCAGGGGGTAATTACAGGGAGACCCAGTACTTC.